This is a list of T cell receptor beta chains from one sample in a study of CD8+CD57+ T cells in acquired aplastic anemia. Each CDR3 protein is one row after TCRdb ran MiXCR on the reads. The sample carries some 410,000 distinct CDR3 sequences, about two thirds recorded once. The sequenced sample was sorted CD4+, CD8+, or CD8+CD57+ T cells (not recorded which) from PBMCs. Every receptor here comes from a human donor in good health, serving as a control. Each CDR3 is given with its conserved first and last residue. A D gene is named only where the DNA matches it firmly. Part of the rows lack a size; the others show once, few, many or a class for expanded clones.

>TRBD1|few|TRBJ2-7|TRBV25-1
TGTGCCAGCAGTCTTGGGACAGAAGCCTACGAGCAGTACTTC
CASSLGTEAYEQYF
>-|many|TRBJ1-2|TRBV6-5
TGTGCCAGCAGCCGGGACAAGGCGTTCGGTAGCTACACCTTC
CASSRDKAFGSYTF
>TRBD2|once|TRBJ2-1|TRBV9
TGTGCCAGCACGGGGGAGGGACCGGGGGAGGAGCAGTTCTTC
CASTGEGPGEEQFF
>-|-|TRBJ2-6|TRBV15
TGTGCCACCAGCAGTGTGGCAGGGGCGGCCAACGTGCTGACGTTC
CATSSVAGAANVLTF
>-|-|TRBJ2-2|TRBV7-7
TGTGCTAGCAGCCGAGACAGATCGAACACCGGGGAGCTGTTTTTT
CASSRDRSNTGELFF
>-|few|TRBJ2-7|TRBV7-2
TGTGCCAGCAGCCTATTTAAGGGGGGGCCTAGGGACGAGCAGTACTTC
CASSLFKGGPRDEQYF
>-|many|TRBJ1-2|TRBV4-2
TGCGCCAGCAGCCTTGGGGAAGGGGCGTCTGGCTACACCTTC
CASSLGEGASGYTF
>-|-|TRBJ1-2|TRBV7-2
TGTGCCAGCAGCACCGATACGGGGGACCTTGACTACACGTTC
CASSTDTGDLDYTF
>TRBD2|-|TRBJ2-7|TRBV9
TGTGCCAGCAGCGCCGGACTAGCGGGGGCGGGCGCCTACGAGCAGTACTTC
CASSAGLAGAGAYEQYF
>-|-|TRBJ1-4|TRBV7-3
TGTGCCAGCAGCCTGGCTTATAGGGTTGCACTCCTGTTTTTT
CASSLAYRVALLFF
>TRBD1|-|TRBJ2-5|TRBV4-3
TGCGCCAGCAGTGATCCCGGGACAGGCCAAGAGACCCAGTACTTC
CASSDPGTGQETQYF
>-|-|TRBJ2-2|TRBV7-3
TGTGCCAGCAGCGTAGGGAGCGGTGGGGAGCTGTTTTTT
CASSVGSGGELFF
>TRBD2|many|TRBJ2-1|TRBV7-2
TGTGCCAGCAGCTCGAGCGGGGGGCCCTACAATGAGCAGTTCTTC
CASSSSGGPYNEQFF
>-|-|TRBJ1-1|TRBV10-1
TGCGCCAGCAGTGGACAGCTGAGGCCTGAAGCTTTCTTT
CASSGQLRPEAFF
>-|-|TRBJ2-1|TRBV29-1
TGCAGCGTTGAAGTTGGCATAGCCTATAGTGGGCAGTTCTTC
CSVEVGIAYSGQFF
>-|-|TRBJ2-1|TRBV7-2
TGTGCCAGCACTCGTTCCATACGAGGCTACACCTTCTTC
CASTRSIRGYTFF
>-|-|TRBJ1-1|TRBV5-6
TGTGCCAGCAGCTTGTTAGCGGGGGGCAGTGTCAACACTGAAGCTTTCTTT
CASSLLAGGSVNTEAFF
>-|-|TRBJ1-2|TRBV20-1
TGCAGTGCTAGAGTCGGCGGGGCTACTTATGGCTACACCTTC
CSARVGGATYGYTF
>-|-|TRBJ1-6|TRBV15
TGTGCCACCAGCATAGCTTCGGCTGGATCACCCCTCCACTTT
CATSIASAGSPLHF
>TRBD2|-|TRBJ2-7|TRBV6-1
TGTGCCAGCAGGACTAGCGGGGAGTTCCACGAGCAGTACTTC
CASRTSGEFHEQYF
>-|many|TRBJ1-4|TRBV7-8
TGTGCCAGCAGCTCCACAGAGACTAATGAAAAACTGTTTTTT
CASSSTETNEKLFF
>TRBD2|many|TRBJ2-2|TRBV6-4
TGTGCCAGCAGTGAACTAGCGGGGGGACACGGGGAGCTGTTTTTT
CASSELAGGHGELFF
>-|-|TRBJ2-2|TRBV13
TGTGCCAGCAGCTTAATCCCGTCATTGAACACCGGGGAGCTGTTTTTT
CASSLIPSLNTGELFF
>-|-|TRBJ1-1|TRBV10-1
TGCGCCAGCAGTGAAGTAAGGGAAACTGAAGCTTTCTTT
CASSEVRETEAFF
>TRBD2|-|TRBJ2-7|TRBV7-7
TGTGCTAGCAGCCAAACCCGCTGGGGGGGAGAACAGTACTTC
CASSQTRWGGEQYF
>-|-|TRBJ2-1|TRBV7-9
TGTGCCAGCAGCTTAGATGCTAGCGTCCATGAGCAGTTCTTC
CASSLDASVHEQFF
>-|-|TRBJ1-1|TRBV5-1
TGCGCCAGCAGCTTCCCGGTACAGGAACACACTGAAGCTTTCTTT
CASSFPVQEHTEAFF
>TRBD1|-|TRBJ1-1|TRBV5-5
TGTGCCAGCAGCAGGGGGCAGGTCACTGAAGCTTTCTTT
CASSRGQVTEAFF
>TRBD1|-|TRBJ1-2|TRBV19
TGTGCCAGTACCTCGCTAATAGGGACAGGGGGCGGCTATGGCTACACCTTC
CASTSLIGTGGGYGYTF
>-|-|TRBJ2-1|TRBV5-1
TGCGCCAGCAGCTTGGTAAAGGACAGATCCAATGAGCAGTTCTTC
CASSLVKDRSNEQFF
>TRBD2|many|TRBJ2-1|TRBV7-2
TGTGCCAGCAGCTTAGGAGGTAGCGGGGGGTCTCCGCAGTTCTTC
CASSLGGSGGSPQFF